These 7 T cell receptor beta chains share one sample of origin, sequenced in a study of blood T cell repertoires in COVID-19. Some clones are missing from TCRdb's copy, which holds only in-frame ones; the method was immunoSEQ multiplex PCR. The data contain some 180,000 clones, around 84% of them singletons. Sequenced: peripheral blood. The receptor set was obtained from an elderly woman with COVID-19, enrolled during active disease.

V usage is TRBV29-1 and J usage is TRBJ2-2; no firm D call. Trimming took off 5 bases at V and 5 bases at J, with 9 bases between the two ends. Germline CDR1 is SQVTM and CDR2 is ANQGSEA. There are 12 residues in the CDR3. CDR3 in DNA: TGCAGCGTTCCTCAGGCTACCGGGGAGCTGTTTTTT. Residues: CSVPQATGELFF.

A single count supports this clone. V gene TRBV19 combines with J gene TRBJ1-4; D is perhaps TRBD1 (6 bases). This CDR3 contains 15 residues. Trimming stripped 5 bases from V and 5 bases from J, with 15 bases between. The germline gives CDR1 LNHDA, CDR2 SQIVND (reference sequence). The CDR3 coding sequence is TGTGCCAGTAGTCCAGGGTACAGGGAGAATGAAAAACTGTTTTTT. This encodes CASSPGYRENEKLFF.

This clone occurred a few times. The rearrangement links TRBV7-9 to TRBJ1-2; D is unresolved. Trimming pared 4 bases from V and 3 bases from J, leaving 12 bases between. Per the germline V gene, CDR1 is SEHNR and CDR2 is FQNEAQ (reference sequence). The CDR3 runs to 14 residues. The CDR3 here is CASSSQTPYYGYTF. In nucleotides, the CDR3 is TGTGCCAGCAGCTCTCAGACACCTTACTATGGCTACACCTTC.

The chain recombines TRBV18 with TRBJ2-1; 9 nucleotides match TRBD1. This CDR3 contains 16 residues. V was pared by 5 bases and J by 7 bases, with 12 bases of the junction left unmatched. Germline V gives CDR1 KGHSH, CDR2 LQKENI. CDR3 sequence: CASSATAGQGGNEQFF. The CDR3 DNA sequence: TGTGCCAGCTCAGCTACGGCGGGACAGGGCGGGAATGAGCAGTTCTTC.

The sample holds a few counts of this clone. The chain combines TRBV12-3 or TRBV12-4 with TRBJ1-6; D is ambiguous. V shed 4 bases and J shed 8 bases, with 9 bases lying between them. The CDR3 runs 13 residues. The CDR3 region has the DNA TGTGCCAGCAGTTATCAGGATTATTCACCCCTCCACTTT. It specifies CASSYQDYSPLHF.

The chain uses TRBV6-5 and TRBJ2-3; 7 nucleotides align to TRBD1. The CDR3 contains 15 residues. Germline V CDR1 and CDR2: MNHEY, SVGAGI. V dropped 4 bases and J dropped 2; count of bases not matched to a gene: 6. The CDR3 region is CASSFEGASTDTQYF. The CDR3 DNA is TGTGCCAGCAGTTTCGAGGGGGCGTCCACAGATACGCAGTATTTT.

This chain connects TRBV7-2 to TRBJ2-3, with 13 nucleotides matching TRBD2. This CDR3 comprises 19 residues. Germline V gives CDR1 SGHTA, CDR2 FQGNSA. J gave up 0 bases and V 4 bases, and 10 bases lay outside the gene matches. CDR3 sequence reads: CASSWGLAGPTTSTDTQYF. CDR3 nucleotide sequence: TGTGCCAGCAGCTGGGGACTAGCGGGACCCACGACAAGCACAGATACGCAGTATTTT.